A selection of T cell receptor beta chains follows, all from one sample in a study of control samples from healthy donors and cancer patients. Produced via immunoSEQ multiplex PCR; TCRdb's table is partial and in-frame only. This table holds 90,000 to 130,000 clones, around nine tenths found once. Sequencing was done on a sample of PBMCs. These receptors were collected from a woman aged 60 to 75 with lung cancer. CDR3s include the opening cysteine and the closing phenylalanine or tryptophan. D genes are given only for firm matches. Clone size is not always given. Where it is, it says once, few, many or a class for expanded clones.

CDR3aa	v_gene	j_gene	abundance	d_gene
CASSGGQMNTEAFF	TRBV2	TRBJ1-1	-	-
CASSVGTSGGHTDTQYF	TRBV9	TRBJ2-3	-	TRBD2
CASSHPGTEYGYTF	TRBV18	TRBJ1-2	-	-
CASSYTGTGNYEQYF	TRBV6-2/TRBV6-3	TRBJ2-7	-	TRBD1
CATSDAQGYTGELFF	TRBV24-1	TRBJ2-2	-	-
CASSYHPTTEILEAFF	TRBV11-1	TRBJ1-1	-	-
CASSQGGGRAAFEQFF	TRBV14	TRBJ2-1	-	TRBD2
CASGFQQTNTGELFF	TRBV12-5	TRBJ2-2	-	-
CASSRDHNTGELFF	TRBV6-5	-	-	-
CASSLAGTGETQYF	TRBV7-9	TRBJ2-5	few	-
CAWSRDRVYEQYF	TRBV30	TRBJ2-7	-	TRBD1
CASSPGPGLTYEQYF	TRBV27	TRBJ2-7	-	-
CASSLGGSGGETQYF	TRBV5-1	TRBJ2-5	-	TRBD2
CASSQDMGQATGELFF	TRBV4-2	TRBJ2-2	-	-
CASSLGGQSYEQYF	TRBV5-1	TRBJ2-7	few	-
CSTDTQYF	TRBV29-1	TRBJ2-3	-	-
CASSPKYEQYF	TRBV7-4	TRBJ2-7	-	-
CASSVSSSYEQYF	TRBV25-1	TRBJ2-7	-	-
CASSQDGTGFQPRHF	TRBV4-1	TRBJ1-5	once	-
CATRGEQGLSRGYGYTF	TRBV15	TRBJ1-2	-	-
CASSIWTGGSGNTIYF	TRBV19	TRBJ1-3	-	TRBD1
CASSFAQSNTEAFF	TRBV6-5	TRBJ1-1	once	-